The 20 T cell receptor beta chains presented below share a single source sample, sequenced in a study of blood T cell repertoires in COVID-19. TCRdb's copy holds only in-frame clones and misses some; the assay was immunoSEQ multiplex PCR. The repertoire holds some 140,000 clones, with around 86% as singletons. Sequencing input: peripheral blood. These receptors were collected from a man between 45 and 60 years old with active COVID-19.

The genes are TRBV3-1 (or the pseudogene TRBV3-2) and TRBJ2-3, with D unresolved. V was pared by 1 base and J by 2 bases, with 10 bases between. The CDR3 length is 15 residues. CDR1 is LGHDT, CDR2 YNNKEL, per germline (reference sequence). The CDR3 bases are TGTGCCAGCAGCCAAGGACTTACTAACACAGATACGCAGTATTTT. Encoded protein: CASSQGLTNTDTQYF.

The CDR3 region has the DNA TGTGCCAGTAGTTCCAACAGGGGGGAGACCCAGTACTTC. This sequence encodes CASSSNRGETQYF. The rearrangement joins TRBV19 to TRBJ2-5; TRBD1 matches at 8 bases. V lost 5 bases to trimming and J lost 5 bases; unmatched junction nucleotides: 4. There are 13 residues in the CDR3. CDR1 is LNHDA and CDR2 is SQIVND in the germline V gene (reference sequence).

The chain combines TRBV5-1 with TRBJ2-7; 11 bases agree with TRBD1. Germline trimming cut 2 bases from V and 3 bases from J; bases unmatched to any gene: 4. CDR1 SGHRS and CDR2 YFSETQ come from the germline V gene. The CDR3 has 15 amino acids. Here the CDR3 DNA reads TGCGCCAGCAGCTTAAGGGGGACAGGGGGCTACGAGCAGTACTTC. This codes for CASSLRGTGGYEQYF.

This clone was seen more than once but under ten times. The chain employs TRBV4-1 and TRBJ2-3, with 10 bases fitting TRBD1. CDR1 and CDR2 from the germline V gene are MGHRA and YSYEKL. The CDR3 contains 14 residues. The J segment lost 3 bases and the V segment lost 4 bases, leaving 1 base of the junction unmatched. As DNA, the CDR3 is TGCGCCAGCAGCCTGGGACAGGGGACAGATACGCAGTATTTT. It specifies CASSLGQGTDTQYF.

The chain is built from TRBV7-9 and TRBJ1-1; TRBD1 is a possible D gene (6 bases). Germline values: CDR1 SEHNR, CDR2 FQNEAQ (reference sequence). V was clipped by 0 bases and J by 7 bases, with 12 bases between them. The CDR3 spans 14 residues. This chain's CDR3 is CASSLASGAVEAFF. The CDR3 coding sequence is TGTGCCAGCAGCTTAGCGTCAGGGGCGGTTGAAGCTTTCTTT.

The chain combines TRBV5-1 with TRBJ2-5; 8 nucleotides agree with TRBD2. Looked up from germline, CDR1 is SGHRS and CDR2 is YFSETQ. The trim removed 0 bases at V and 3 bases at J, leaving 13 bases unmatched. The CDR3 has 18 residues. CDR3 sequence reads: CASSLEGGYKAGEETQYF. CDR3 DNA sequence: TGCGCCAGCAGCTTGGAGGGGGGTTACAAAGCGGGAGAAGAGACCCAGTACTTC.

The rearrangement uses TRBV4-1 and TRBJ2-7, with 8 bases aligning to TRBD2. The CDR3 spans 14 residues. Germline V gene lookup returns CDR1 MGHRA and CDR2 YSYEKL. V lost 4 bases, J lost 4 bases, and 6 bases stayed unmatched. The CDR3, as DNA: TGCGCCAGCAGCCCCCGGGAGGGGGATTACGAGCAGTACTTC. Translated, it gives CASSPREGDYEQYF.

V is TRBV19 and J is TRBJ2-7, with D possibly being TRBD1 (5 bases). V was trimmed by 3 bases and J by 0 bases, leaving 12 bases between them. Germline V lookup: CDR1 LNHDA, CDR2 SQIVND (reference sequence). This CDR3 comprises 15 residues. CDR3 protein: CASSIGAGSSYEQYF. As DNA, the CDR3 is TGTGCCAGTAGTATTGGGGCAGGAAGCTCCTACGAGCAGTACTTC.

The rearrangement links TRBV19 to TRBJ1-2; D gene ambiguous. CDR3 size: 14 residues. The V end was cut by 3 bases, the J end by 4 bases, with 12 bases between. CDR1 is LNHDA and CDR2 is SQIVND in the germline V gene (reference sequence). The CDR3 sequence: CASSMVGVSYGYTF. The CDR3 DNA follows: TGTGCCAGTAGTATGGTCGGGGTCAGCTATGGCTACACCTTC. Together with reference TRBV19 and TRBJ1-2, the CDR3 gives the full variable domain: DGGITQSPKYLFRKEGQNVTLSCEQNLNHDAMYWYRQDPGQGLRLIYYSQIVNDFQKGDIAEGYSVSREKKESFPLTVTSAQKNPTAFYLCASSMVGVSYGYTFGSGTRLTVV.

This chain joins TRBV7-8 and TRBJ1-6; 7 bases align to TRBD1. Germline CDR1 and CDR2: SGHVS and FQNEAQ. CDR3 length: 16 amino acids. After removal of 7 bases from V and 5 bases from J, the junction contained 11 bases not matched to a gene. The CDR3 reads CASTPQDRLNNSPLHF. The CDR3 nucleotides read TGTGCCAGCACCCCCCAGGACAGGCTGAATAATTCACCCCTCCACTTT. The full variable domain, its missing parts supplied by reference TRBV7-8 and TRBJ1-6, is GAGVSQSPRYKVAKRGQDVALRCDPISGHVSLFWYQQALGQGPEFLTYFQNEAQLDKSGLPSDRFFAERPEGSVSTLKIQRTQQEDSAVYLCASTPQDRLNNSPLHFGNGTRLTVT.

The CDR3 bases are TGCGCCAGCAGCCACAGACAGGGTGGTCAGCCCCAGCATTTT. Protein product: CASSHRQGGQPQHF. V gene TRBV4-1 combines with J gene TRBJ1-5, with TRBD1 identical over 7 bases. Germline V CDR1 and CDR2: MGHRA, YSYEKL. The CDR3 contains 14 residues. Unmatched junction bases numbered 5, after V lost 3 bases and J lost 6 bases.

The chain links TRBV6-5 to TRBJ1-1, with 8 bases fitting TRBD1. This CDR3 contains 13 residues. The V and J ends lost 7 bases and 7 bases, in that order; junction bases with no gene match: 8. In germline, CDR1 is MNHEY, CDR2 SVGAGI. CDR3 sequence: CASTRQGWGEAFF. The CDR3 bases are TGTGCCAGCACCAGACAGGGGTGGGGTGAAGCTTTCTTT.

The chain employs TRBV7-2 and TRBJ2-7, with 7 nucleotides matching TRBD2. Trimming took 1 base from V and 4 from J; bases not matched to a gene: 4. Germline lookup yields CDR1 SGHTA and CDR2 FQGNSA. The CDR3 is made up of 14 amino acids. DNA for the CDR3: TGTGCCAGCAGCTTAGTTGTGGGGGGGTACGAGCAGTACTTC. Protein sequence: CASSLVVGGYEQYF.

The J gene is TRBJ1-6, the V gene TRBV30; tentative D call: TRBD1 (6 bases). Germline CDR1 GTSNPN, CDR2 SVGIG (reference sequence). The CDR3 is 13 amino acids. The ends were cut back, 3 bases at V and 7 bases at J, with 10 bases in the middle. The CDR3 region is CAWRSGTNSPLHF. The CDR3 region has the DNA TGTGCCTGGAGATCCGGGACAAATTCACCCCTCCACTTT.

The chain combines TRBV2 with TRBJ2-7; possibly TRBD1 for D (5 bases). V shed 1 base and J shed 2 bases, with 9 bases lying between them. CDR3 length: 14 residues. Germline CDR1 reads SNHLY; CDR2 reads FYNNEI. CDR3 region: CASSEVRATYEQYF. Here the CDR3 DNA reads TGTGCCAGCAGTGAAGTCAGGGCCACCTACGAGCAGTACTTC.

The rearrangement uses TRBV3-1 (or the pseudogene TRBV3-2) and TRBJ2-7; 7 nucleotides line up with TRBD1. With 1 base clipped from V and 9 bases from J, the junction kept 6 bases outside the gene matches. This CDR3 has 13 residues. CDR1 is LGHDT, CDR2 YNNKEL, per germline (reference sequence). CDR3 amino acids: CASSQVGTVPQYF. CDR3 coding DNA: TGTGCCAGCAGCCAAGTCGGGACAGTTCCGCAGTACTTC.

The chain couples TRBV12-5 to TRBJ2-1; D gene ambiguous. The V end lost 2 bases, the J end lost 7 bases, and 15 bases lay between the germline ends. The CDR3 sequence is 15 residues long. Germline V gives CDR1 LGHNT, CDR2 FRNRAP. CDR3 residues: CASGLLKNSYNEQFF. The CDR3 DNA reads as TGTGCTAGTGGTTTGTTAAAAAACTCGTATAATGAGCAGTTCTTC. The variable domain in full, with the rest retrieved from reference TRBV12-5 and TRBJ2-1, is DARVTQTPRHKVTEMGQEVTMRCQPILGHNTVFWYRQTMMQGLELLAYFRNRAPLDDSGMPKDRFSAEMPDATLATLKIQPSEPRDSAVYFCASGLLKNSYNEQFFGPGTRLTVL.

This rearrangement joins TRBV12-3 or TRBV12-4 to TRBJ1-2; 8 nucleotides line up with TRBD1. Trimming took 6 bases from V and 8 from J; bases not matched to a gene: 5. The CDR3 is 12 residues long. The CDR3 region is CASSWTGYGYTF. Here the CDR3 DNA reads TGTGCCAGCAGCTGGACAGGGTACGGCTACACCTTC.

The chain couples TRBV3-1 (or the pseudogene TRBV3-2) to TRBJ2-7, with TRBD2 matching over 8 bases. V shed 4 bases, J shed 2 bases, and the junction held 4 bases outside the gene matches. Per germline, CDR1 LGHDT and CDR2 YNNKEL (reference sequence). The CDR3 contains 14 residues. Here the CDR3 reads CASSLRRGAYEQYF. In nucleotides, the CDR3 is TGTGCCAGCAGCCTACGGCGGGGGGCCTACGAGCAGTACTTC.

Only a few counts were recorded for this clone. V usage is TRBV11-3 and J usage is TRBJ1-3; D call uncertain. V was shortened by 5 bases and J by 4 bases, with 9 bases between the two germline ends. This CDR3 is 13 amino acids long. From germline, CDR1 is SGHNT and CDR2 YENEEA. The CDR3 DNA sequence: TGTGCCAGCAGCCCTGGGCTGGGAAACACCATATATTTT. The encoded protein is CASSPGLGNTIYF.